The TCR beta chain under discussion was sequenced for a study of T cell responses to AZD1222 COVID-19 vaccine (TCRdb year 2021). With regard to the full study: AZD1222 recipients whose second dose came at about 4 weeks and those whose second dose came at about 12 weeks were combined into one group, since spike-specific TCR depth and breadth did not differ between the two schedules. TCR sequencing covered over 230 trial participants: 200 to 220 given two doses of AZD1222 and 26 given two doses of MenACWY control vaccine. Trial participants were enrolled by age into subgroups of 18-55, 56-69 and 70-plus years, and roughly 160, 29 and 62 TCR-sequenced participants, respectively, were included in these subgroups.

From the germline V gene, CDR1 is MNHEY and CDR2 is SVGAGI. Trimming costs V 6 bases and J 0 bases, and their ends lie 12 bases apart. The CDR3 starts with the cysteine, ends with the phenylalanine, and has 15 residues. Only CDR3 DNA is held: 45 bases, read in frame from base 1. Points the paper makes about the study in general: In the small 56-69-year group, the increase in depth fell short of significance, most likely because of low power. The whole spike protein was spanned by vaccine-associated CD4 TCRs, and dominant responses were seen in regions 160-218 and 743-854. Reportedly, almost half of the unique spike-specific TCRs recognized epitopes lying outside the regions that are mutated in the B.1.351 and B.1.1.7 variants. Conclusions about previously exposed vaccinees were limited because only six AZD1222 recipients were SARS-CoV-2 seropositive at baseline. Because no day 14 peak-response samples were available, the repertoires could be characterized only after the peak T cell response. After two AZD1222 doses, spike-specific TCR breadth and depth were significantly higher than at day 0 and than in MenACWY recipients. Participants were mostly white British and included more females than males, and it was suggested by the authors that clonal diversity may have been underestimated.

The CDR3 regions of human TCRbeta chains were analyzed by immunosequencing. The authors' pipeline ran thus. TCRs in the repertoires were compared against a reference library of SARS-CoV-2-specific TCRs that had been generated with the MIRA antigen-specificity platform. Breadth was defined as the fraction of unique TCRs that were SARS-CoV-2-associated. Depth was defined as the fraction of total T cells that were SARS-CoV-2-associated. Using the MIRA data, each spike-specific TCR was assigned both to the spike region to which the TCR was reactive and to a CD4 or CD8 class. Log10-transformed breadth and depth values were compared by one-way ANOVA with Sidak's multiple comparisons tests. TCRdb took this table from immuneACCESS and kept in-frame rearrangements with V and J called. Such tables lack part of the clones; where checked against another copy, unresolved V genes explain under half of the gap, and the rest is unexplained. That table furnishes V, J and clone size, whereas the DNA furnished D and trimming. A total of approximately 130,000 clones appear in this sample, 90% of them only once. The leading ten clones occupy roughly 7% of the sample.

A note on this clone: This clone's antigen is unknown. No base-level quality is on record; no much larger clone is a single base apart.

The sample's time point label, in plain terms: baseline before first vaccination. Vaccinee samples came from UK trials COV001 and COV002, including a single-blind randomized controlled phase 2/3 trial of AZD1222 (ChAdOx1 nCoV-19) in healthy adults. For TCRbeta chain sequencing, PBMC samples were collected from trial participants at day 0 and at day 28 after the second dose. The sequence joins TRBV6-5 to TRBJ1-3; the D segment could be TRBD1, given 5 matching bases. This clonotype originated in an adult in good health. The sample in question was peripheral blood, obtained on day 0 of AZD1222 vaccination. The DNA sequence is as follows: TGTGCCAGCAGCCGGGACGGCTCCTCTGGAAACACCATATATTTT. This yields the protein CASSRDGSSGNTIYF.